This TCR beta chain was identified in a study of shared clonotypes between healthy human individuals. CDR3 size: 15 residues. Trimming shortened V by 3 bases and J by 3 bases, and 9 bases separated the two germline ends. CDR1 MNHNS and CDR2 SASEGT come from the germline V gene. Study-level points and caveats: Naive CD4 clonotype sharing across a handful of donors was approximately 5.2%.

Only in-frame clones appear in the TCRdb table, and some are missing; sequencing was by immunoSEQ multiplex PCR. The sample carries approximately 2.5 million clones, more than 80% recorded once. To note about this clone: Its target is not known.

The origin of this receptor is a man aged 18 to 30 in good health. The chain employs TRBV6-1 and TRBJ2-6, with a tentative D call TRBD2 (5 bases). Material for sequencing was naive CD4+ T cells sorted from blood. Subset meaning: CD45RA+ positively selected. The CDR3 region is CASSERRGGANVLTF. Here the CDR3 DNA reads TGTGCCAGCAGTGAGCGCCGGGGTGGGGCCAACGTCCTGACTTTC.